This T cell receptor beta chain stems from a study of shared clonotypes between healthy human individuals. General study points: The four-donor shared clonotypes exceeded non-shared clonotypes in generation probability, with non-shared ones scoring lower.

Free of recent acute infections or vaccinations, the donors were healthy HIV-negative adults. All of the donors resided in Nashville, Tennessee, and each was a Caucasian adult. Assay used: immunoSEQ multiplex PCR; TCRdb lists only in-frame clones, some missing. Among some 1,100,000 clones, 70% to 80% were seen once, and the ten largest hold 0.5% to 0.6%. The CDR3 spans 18 residues. The germline gives CDR1 SGHVS, CDR2 FNYEAQ. The V segment lost 2 bases and the J segment 0 bases; nucleotides outside the gene matches: 7. With regard to this clone: Its antigen is unidentified.

The chain combines TRBV7-6 with TRBJ1-3; TRBD1 aligns across 10 bases. The TCR sequence derives from a man aged 18-30 years in good health. Some clones in this sample may be carry-over from other donors' samples. The material sequenced was memory CD4+ T cells from PBMCs. The subset here: CD45RA-negative fraction. CDR3 region: CASSLYSGTGVSGNTIYF. The DNA for the CDR3 is TGTGCCAGCAGCTTATATTCCGGGACAGGGGTCTCTGGAAACACCATATATTTT.